The 11 T cell receptor beta chains given below trace back to one sample, sequenced in a study of spatial heterogeneity in lung cancer. Study-wide results and caveats: Intratumoral expanded alpha and beta TCR counts were found to track tumor mutation counts.

TCRdb fed the 5' RACE reads into MiXCR, producing one record per CDR3 protein. The table records roughly 3,700 distinct CDR3 sequences, roughly 6% of them present only once. Time point here: sample taken at primary tumor resection. These TCRs' antigens remain unknown. The input for sequencing was lung tumor tissue, taken at surgery. The origin of the receptors is a male donor with early-stage non-small cell lung cancer.

In its sample, this clonotype is medium-sized. This chain joins TRBV20-1 and TRBJ2-7; 9 bases are shared with TRBD2. CDR3 size: 17 residues. Germline-derived CDR1 and CDR2 are DFQATT and SNEGSKA (reference sequence). J gave up 3 bases and V 2 bases, and 14 bases lay outside the gene matches. The CDR3 reads CSARSPRTSAKDYEQYF. CDR3 coding DNA: TGCAGTGCTAGATCTCCACGGACTAGCGCTAAGGACTACGAGCAGTACTTC.

This clonotype ranks as medium-sized. The gene calls are TRBV27 and TRBJ1-2, with TRBD1 matching 7 bases. With 5 bases clipped from V and 3 bases from J, the junction kept 12 bases outside the gene matches. The CDR3 length is 16 residues. CDR1 MNHEY and CDR2 SMNVEV come from the germline V gene (reference sequence). The CDR3 sequence is CASSPLLGGKDYGYTF. DNA of the CDR3: TGTGCCAGCAGTCCCCTCTTAGGGGGCAAGGACTATGGCTACACCTTC.

This clonotype is medium-sized in the sample. The chain carries TRBV21-1 and TRBJ1-5; TRBD1, the table's D call, lacks a check against the DNA. TRBV21-1 is a listed pseudogene. This CDR3 spans 17 amino acids. DNA of the CDR3: TGTGCCAGCAGCAATAACGGGGACAGGGGGAATTATCAGCCCCAGCATTTT. Protein: CASSNNGDRGNYQPQHF.

The table lists this clonotype with many counts. The J gene is TRBJ1-1, the V gene TRBV5-1; D unresolved. Trimming stripped 4 bases from V and 1 base from J, with 14 bases between. Germline V gene data show CDR1 as SGHRS and CDR2 as YFSETQ. CDR3 length: 15 residues. This CDR3 is CASSRSGIQNTEAFF. The CDR3 nucleotides are TGCGCCAGCAGCAGATCCGGGATCCAGAACACTGAAGCTTTCTTT.

This clonotype is judged medium-sized. The chain links TRBV29-1 to TRBJ1-5, with TRBD1 identical over 7 bases. The CDR3 is made up of 13 amino acids. Germline CDR1 and CDR2: SQVTM and ANQGSEA. V shed 6 bases, J shed 4 bases, and the junction held 6 bases outside the gene matches. CDR3 sequence: CSVRDSLNQPQHF. The CDR3 region has the DNA TGCAGCGTCCGGGACAGTCTTAATCAGCCCCAGCATTTT.

This clonotype was recorded at least ten times. Written as DNA, the CDR3 is TGCAGTGCTCCCCTAGGGGCACTTAATGAAAAACTGTTTTTT. Its translation is CSAPLGALNEKLFF. The genes are TRBV20-1 and TRBJ1-4; D possibly corresponds to TRBD1 (5 bases). Germline loops: CDR1 DFQATT, CDR2 SNEGSKA (reference sequence). The ends were cut back, 5 bases at V and 4 bases at J, with 14 bases in the middle. This CDR3 is built from 14 residues.

The sample holds many counts of this clonotype. The chain combines TRBV7-2 with TRBJ1-5; no definite D call. Trimming removed 2 bases at V and 7 bases at J, with 9 bases between. Germline V lookup: CDR1 SGHTA, CDR2 FQGNSA. The CDR3 extends over 13 amino acids. The DNA for the CDR3 is TGTGCCAGCAGCTTAAGTTTCCGACAGCCCCAGCATTTT. It translates to CASSLSFRQPQHF.

By its share, this clonotype is medium-sized (0.01 to 0.1%). The chain joins TRBV29-1 to TRBJ2-3; either TRBD1 or TRBD2 may supply D (5 bases each). CDR3 length: 15 residues. V lost 4 bases and J lost 1, with 15 bases in between. CDR1 is SQVTM and CDR2 is ANQGSEA in the germline V gene. This CDR3 reads CSVAAGTERTDTQYF. The CDR3 nucleotides read TGCAGCGTTGCTGCAGGGACCGAACGCACAGATACGCAGTATTTT.

This clonotype was detected ten times or more. The chain carries TRBV11-3 and TRBJ2-4; possibly TRBD2 for D (7 bases). Trimming pared 5 bases from V and 1 base from J, leaving 21 bases between. Germline V gene lookup returns CDR1 SGHNT and CDR2 YENEEA. The CDR3 is made up of 18 amino acids. CDR3: CASSKRGTNSYAKNIQYF. CDR3 sequence (DNA): TGTGCCAGCAGCAAGAGGGGGACTAACTCCTACGCCAAAAACATTCAGTACTTC.

This clonotype is labeled as medium-sized. The gene calls are TRBV14 and TRBJ2-7, with 13 bases matching TRBD2. The CDR3 sequence is 15 residues long. Germline CDR1 and CDR2: SGHDN and FVKESK. V was pared by 5 bases and J by 2 bases, with 3 bases of the junction left unmatched. CDR3 residues: CASSFGLAGAYEQYF. Here the CDR3 DNA reads TGTGCCAGCAGCTTTGGACTAGCGGGAGCCTACGAGCAGTACTTC.

The chain uses TRBV12-3 or TRBV12-4 and TRBJ2-2; D ambiguous. V was shortened by 5 bases and J by 2 bases, with 0 bases between the two germline ends. The CDR3 totals 11 residues. CDR3 DNA: TGTGCCAGCAGTAACACCGGGGAGCTGTTTTTT. Amino acids: CASSNTGELFF.